Presented here are 25 T cell receptor beta chains from one specimen sequenced in a study of blood T cell repertoires in COVID-19. The table came from immunoSEQ multiplex PCR; TCRdb's copy has only in-frame clones and leaves some out. The table has around 60,000 clones, 72% seen once. Sequencing was carried out using peripheral blood. These receptors all stem from a woman in her 70s with COVID-19, enrolled during active disease.

The V and J genes are TRBV3-1 (or the pseudogene TRBV3-2) and TRBJ2-1, with D maybe TRBD1 (6 bases). This CDR3 spans 16 amino acids. Germline V gives CDR1 LGHDT, CDR2 YNNKEL (reference sequence). The V gene lost 0 bases and the J gene lost 0 bases, with 9 bases spanning the gap. The CDR3 sequence: CASSQEIGGSYNEQFF. CDR3 in DNA: TGTGCCAGCAGCCAAGAGATAGGGGGCTCCTACAATGAGCAGTTCTTC.

V usage is TRBV7-2 and J usage is TRBJ2-3, with TRBD2 matching over 7 bases. CDR3 size: 15 residues. Per the germline V gene, CDR1 is SGHTA and CDR2 is FQGNSA. V lost 5 bases, J lost 4 bases, and 9 bases stayed unmatched. CDR3 residues: CASSPNAGVADTQYF. DNA for the CDR3: TGTGCCAGCAGCCCTAATGCGGGAGTGGCAGATACGCAGTATTTT.

The chain joins TRBV3-1 (or the pseudogene TRBV3-2) to TRBJ2-3; a possible D gene is TRBD2 (6 bases). Germline V gives CDR1 LGHDT, CDR2 YNNKEL (reference sequence). This CDR3 is 17 amino acids long. V was clipped by 4 bases and J by 1 base, with 18 bases between them. The DNA for the CDR3 is TGTGCCAGCAGCCCCCCGGGACTCCGCCCTGGCACAGATACGCAGTATTTT. Encoded protein: CASSPPGLRPGTDTQYF.

This clone was seen only a few times. V and J are TRBV5-6 and TRBJ2-3; D is possibly TRBD1 (6 bases). CDR1 is SGHDT, CDR2 YYEEEE, per germline. The V gene lost 3 bases and the J gene lost 2 bases, with 16 bases spanning the gap. The CDR3 totals 16 residues. CDR3 nucleotides: TGTGCCAGCAGCTACGGGGCGGACAGTTACACAGATACGCAGTATTTT. As protein: CASSYGADSYTDTQYF.

This rearrangement joins TRBV5-4 to TRBJ1-1, with 7 positions matching TRBD1. The CDR3 is made up of 13 amino acids. The V and J ends lost 3 bases and 5 bases, in that order; junction bases with no gene match: 4. Per the germline V gene, CDR1 is SGHNT and CDR2 is YYREEE (reference sequence). The CDR3 here is CASSSPGGTEAFF. CDR3 in DNA: TGTGCCAGCAGCTCCCCAGGGGGAACTGAAGCTTTCTTT.

The chain joins TRBV19 to TRBJ2-7, with D possibly being TRBD2 (6 bases). V lost 5 bases and J lost 4, with 12 bases in between. In germline, CDR1 is LNHDA, CDR2 SQIVND (reference sequence). The CDR3 is 13 residues long. The CDR3 DNA reads as TGTGCCAGTAGTCCGGGACTTAAGTACGAGCAGTACTTC. Protein sequence: CASSPGLKYEQYF.

This rearrangement joins TRBV10-3 to TRBJ1-1, with 8 bases identical to TRBD1. CDR1 is ENHRY and CDR2 is SYGVKD in the germline V gene. The ends lost 7 bases at V and 1 base at J; junction bases unmatched: 5. CDR3 length: 14 residues. The CDR3 DNA reads as TGTGCCATCATGTCCGGGACAGGGAACACTGAAGCTTTCTTT. Translation: CAIMSGTGNTEAFF.

The rearrangement links TRBV3-1 (or the pseudogene TRBV3-2) to TRBJ1-4, with 12 bases lining up with TRBD1. Germline CDR1 and CDR2: LGHDT and YNNKEL (reference sequence). V lost 1 base, J lost 6 bases, and 3 bases stayed unmatched. This CDR3 comprises 16 residues. The CDR3 bases are TGTGCCAGCAGCCAAGCCGGGACAGGGGGCGATGAAAAACTGTTTTTT. It codes for CASSQAGTGGDEKLFF.

This clone has a single count. V and J are TRBV20-1 and TRBJ1-2; D uncertain. There are 15 residues in the CDR3. Germline V CDR1 and CDR2: DFQATT, SNEGSKA (reference sequence). Trimming removed 3 bases from V and 2 bases from J, with 16 bases in between. CDR3: CSASTPRGQNYGYTF. CDR3 nucleotide sequence: TGCAGTGCTAGTACCCCACGTGGGCAAAACTATGGCTACACCTTC.

This chain links TRBV5-1 with TRBJ1-5; D is perhaps TRBD1 (5 bases). Trimming removed 0 bases at V and 8 bases at J, with 12 bases between. The CDR3 has 14 residues. The V gene's germline CDR1 is SGHRS and CDR2 YFSETQ. CDR3 amino acids: CASSLAWGVEPQHF. In DNA form, the CDR3 reads TGCGCCAGCAGCTTGGCCTGGGGGGTCGAGCCCCAGCATTTT.

The rearrangement links TRBV6-5 to TRBJ1-1; tentative D call: TRBD1 (5 bases). The V end was cut by 6 bases, the J end by 1 base, with 9 bases between. The CDR3 loop spans 13 amino acids. CDR1 and CDR2 (germline): MNHEY, SVGAGI. CDR3 nucleotides: TGTGCCAGCAGGTCAACAGGGAACACTGAAGCTTTCTTT. Residues: CASRSTGNTEAFF.

The chain carries TRBV18 and TRBJ2-1; 11 bases agree with TRBD2. V lost 3 bases and J lost 9; bases outside the gene matches: 7. The germline CDR1 and CDR2 sequences are KGHSH and LQKENI. The CDR3 runs to 15 residues. CDR3 region: CASSPSLAGEGEQFF. The CDR3 DNA sequence: TGTGCCAGCTCACCCTCACTAGCGGGGGAGGGTGAGCAGTTCTTC.

V is TRBV5-6 and J is TRBJ1-6; TRBD1 matches at 8 bases. The CDR3 is made up of 13 amino acids. The V gene end was trimmed by 4 bases and the J gene end by 16 bases; junction bases not matched to a gene: 10. CDR1 and CDR2 from the germline V gene are SGHDT and YYEEEE. CDR3 in amino acids: CASSRPRTGPLHF. The CDR3 region has the DNA TGTGCCAGCAGCAGACCCCGGACAGGGCCTCTCCACTTT.

J is TRBJ2-3 and V is TRBV28; D is possibly TRBD2 (5 bases). This CDR3 is 17 amino acids long. Germline-derived CDR1 and CDR2 are MDHEN and SYDVKM. V was trimmed by 5 bases and J by 1 base, leaving 19 bases between them. CDR3 loop: CASSRMVPSAGTDTQYF. The CDR3 DNA reads TGTGCCAGCAGTCGAATGGTTCCATCAGCGGGCACAGATACGCAGTATTTT.

The chain uses TRBV19 and TRBJ2-2; TRBD2 agrees at 12 bases. Germline loops: CDR1 LNHDA, CDR2 SQIVND (reference sequence). V gave up 5 bases and J gave up 3 bases; unmatched junction bases: 1. The length of the CDR3 is 15 residues. CDR3 in amino acids: CASSRLAGDTGELFF. CDR3 DNA sequence: TGTGCCAGTAGTCGACTAGCGGGAGACACCGGGGAGCTGTTTTTT.

This clone was counted only a few times. The CDR3 DNA is TGCAGTGCTAGCCAGGTTGCTGGCTACACCTTC. Translated, it gives CSASQVAGYTF. This chain connects TRBV20-1 to TRBJ1-2; D gene unclear. Trimming removed 3 bases from V and 7 bases from J, with 9 bases in between. Germline V gene lookup returns CDR1 DFQATT and CDR2 SNEGSKA (reference sequence). The CDR3 loop spans 11 amino acids.

The CDR3, as DNA: TGTGCTAGTGGCCTACCGGGACTAGCGACTTACAATGAGCAGTTCTTC. It yields the protein CASGLPGLATYNEQFF. The chain employs TRBV12-5 and TRBJ2-1; TRBD2 matches 10 bases. This CDR3 comprises 16 residues. In germline, CDR1 is LGHNT, CDR2 FRNRAP. J gave up 4 bases and V 6 bases, and 9 bases lay outside the gene matches. The full variable domain, completed using reference TRBV12-5 and TRBJ2-1, is DARVTQTPRHKVTEMGQEVTMRCQPILGHNTVFWYRQTMMQGLELLAYFRNRAPLDDSGMPKDRFSAEMPDATLATLKIQPSEPRDSAVYFCASGLPGLATYNEQFFGPGTRLTVL.

This clone was picked up a small number of times. This rearrangement joins TRBV7-9 to TRBJ1-4; D is ambiguous. Trimming removed 4 bases at V and 5 bases at J, with 23 bases between. CDR3 length equals 18 residues. The germline V gene has CDR1 SEHNR and CDR2 FQNEAQ (reference sequence). The CDR3 protein is CASSSELGEGGWNEKLFF. The DNA of the CDR3 is TGTGCCAGCAGCTCCGAACTGGGTGAAGGAGGTTGGAATGAAAAACTGTTTTTT. The full variable domain, its missing parts supplied by reference TRBV7-9 and TRBJ1-4, is DTGVSQNPRHKITKRGQNVTFRCDPISEHNRLYWYRQTLGQGPEFLTYFQNEAQLEKSRLLSDRFSAERPKGSFSTLEIQRTEQGDSAMYLCASSSELGEGGWNEKLFFGSGTQLSVL.

This rearrangement joins TRBV7-8 to TRBJ2-7; D is undetermined. Trimming shortened V by 7 bases and J by 0 bases, and 13 bases separated the two germline ends. Germline V gene sequence: CDR1 SGHVS, CDR2 FQNEAQ. The CDR3 is 14 amino acids. CDR3 sequence: CASTRAMPSYEQYF. The CDR3 region has the DNA TGTGCCAGCACCCGGGCAATGCCCTCCTACGAGCAGTACTTC.

By its share, this clone is medium-sized. The chain links TRBV6-2 or TRBV6-3 to TRBJ1-6, with D possibly TRBD1 on 5 matching bases. This CDR3 contains 16 residues. Trimming stripped 0 bases from V and 10 bases from J, with 16 bases between. Germline assignment: CDR1 MNHEY and CDR2 SVGEGT. CDR3 sequence: CASSYSSGRWGSPLHF. CDR3 nucleotide sequence: TGTGCCAGCAGTTACTCGTCCGGACGCTGGGGCTCACCCCTCCACTTT.

The gene calls are TRBV9 and TRBJ2-1; D perhaps matches TRBD1 (5 bases). This CDR3 region has 13 residues. In germline, CDR1 is SGDLS, CDR2 YYNGEE. V was pared by 0 bases and J by 5 bases, with 6 bases between. CDR3 amino acids: CASSVGQNNEQFF. Here the CDR3 DNA reads TGTGCCAGCAGCGTAGGACAGAACAATGAGCAGTTCTTC.

This clone was counted once. V usage is TRBV24-1 and J usage is TRBJ2-5, with 8 bases that match TRBD1. The CDR3 is 14 amino acids. V lost 6 bases to trimming and J lost 4 bases; unmatched junction nucleotides: 6. Germline loops: CDR1 KGHDR, CDR2 SFDVKD. CDR3: CATSWGQGAETQYF. CDR3 bases: TGTGCCACCAGTTGGGGCCAGGGGGCAGAGACCCAGTACTTC.

This chain links TRBV18 with TRBJ2-7, with D tentatively TRBD2 (5 bases). The V gene lost 4 bases and the J gene lost 3 bases, with 10 bases spanning the gap. This CDR3 contains 13 residues. CDR1 KGHSH and CDR2 LQKENI come from the germline V gene. CDR3 region: CASSRLQNYEQYV. Here the CDR3 DNA reads TGTGCCAGCTCACGACTACAGAACTACGAGCAGTACGTC.

V is TRBV7-3 and J is TRBJ1-6; TRBD1 might be the D (6 bases). The CDR3 loop spans 14 amino acids. CDR1 is SGHTA and CDR2 is FQGTGA in the germline V gene. The V end lost 1 base, the J end lost 10 bases, and 11 bases lay between the germline ends. The CDR3 nucleotides read TGTGCCAGCAGCTTAAAGGCAGGGGCATCACCCCTCCACTTT. This sequence encodes CASSLKAGASPLHF.

The V gene is TRBV10-3, the J gene TRBJ2-3, with D possibly matching TRBD1 (5 bases). The CDR3 covers 14 residues. CDR1 and CDR2 (germline): ENHRY, SYGVKD. The V end lost 3 bases, the J end lost 6 bases, and 13 bases lay between the germline ends. The CDR3 here is CAISEGQGADTQYF. The CDR3, as DNA: TGTGCCATCAGTGAAGGGCAGGGCGCTGATACGCAGTATTTT.